Listed here are 16 T cell receptor beta chains from one sample, sequenced in a study of T cell changes during pregnancy in multiple sclerosis. TCRdb's table, derived via immunoSEQ multiplex PCR, lists solely in-frame clones and lacks some. The table shows more than 50,000 clones, with under 95% occurring only once. This sample comprised peripheral blood, obtained in the first trimester of pregnancy. The receptor source for this set is a female donor in good health, enrolled as a control in a pregnancy study.

The genes are TRBV19 and TRBJ1-1, with D unclear. Germline V gene data show CDR1 as LNHDA and CDR2 as SQIVND (reference sequence). The CDR3 contains 13 residues. Trimming took 4 bases from V and 0 from J, leaving 6 bases between them. In DNA form, the CDR3 reads TGTGCCAGTAGTAGCCGGTTGAACACTGAAGCTTTCTTT. Amino acids: CASSSRLNTEAFF.

The chain employs TRBV5-6 and TRBJ1-2, with D perhaps TRBD1 (5 bases). The CDR3 is made up of 17 amino acids. The germline V gene has CDR1 SGHDT and CDR2 YYEEEE. Trimming removed 3 bases from V and 4 bases from J, with 22 bases in between. The CDR3 DNA is TGTGCCAGCAGCTCCGTAGGTTTGCCGGGGGGTACCTATGGCTACACCTTC. As protein: CASSSVGLPGGTYGYTF.

The chain is built from TRBV11-2 and TRBJ1-1; D gene unclear. Germline-derived CDR1 and CDR2 are SGHAT and FQNNGV. V lost 3 bases and J 7 bases, leaving 6 bases between the germline ends. The CDR3 is made up of 11 amino acids. The CDR3 spells CASSFQNEAFF. CDR3 coding DNA: TGTGCCAGCAGCTTCCAGAATGAAGCTTTCTTT.

The chain couples TRBV29-1 to TRBJ1-2; D is unclear. V lost 4 bases and J 6 bases, leaving 6 bases between the germline ends. CDR1 and CDR2 (germline): SQVTM, ANQGSEA. There are 10 residues in the CDR3. The CDR3 spells CSVAGDGYTF. CDR3 nucleotides: TGCAGCGTTGCGGGAGATGGCTACACCTTC.

V and J are TRBV6-4 and TRBJ2-3; TRBD2 agrees at 12 bases. Germline lookup yields CDR1 MRHNA and CDR2 SNTAGT. Trimming removed 5 bases from V and 2 bases from J; junction bases left unmatched: 2. This CDR3 comprises 15 residues. The CDR3 nucleotides are TGTGCCAGCAGTCGGACTAGCGGGACCACAGATACGCAGTATTTT. It translates to CASSRTSGTTDTQYF.

The chain joins TRBV5-1 to TRBJ2-7; 8 nucleotides agree with TRBD1. V trimming: 3 bases; J trimming: 3 bases; junction bases outside the gene matches: 11. Germline V gene data show CDR1 as SGHRS and CDR2 as YFSETQ. The CDR3 loop spans 16 amino acids. The CDR3 DNA reads as TGCGCCAGCAGCTCCGGACAGGGTCCTTACCTCTACGAGCAGTACTTC. Protein: CASSSGQGPYLYEQYF.

V gene TRBV4-2 combines with J gene TRBJ2-6; TRBD2 might be the D (5 bases). CDR1 and CDR2 (germline): LGHNA, YNFKEQ. The ends were cut back, 2 bases at V and 6 bases at J, with 8 bases in the middle. This CDR3 is built from 14 residues. The CDR3 loop is CASSQIGEANVLTF. The CDR3 DNA reads TGTGCCAGCAGCCAAATCGGGGAGGCCAACGTCCTGACTTTC.

The rearrangement joins TRBV11-2 to TRBJ2-7, with a weak D call TRBD1 (6 bases). Germline loops: CDR1 SGHAT, CDR2 FQNNGV. Trimming took 0 bases from V and 3 from J, leaving 12 bases between them. The CDR3 spans 15 residues. CDR3 DNA: TGTGCCAGCAGCTTAGACCGAACAGGGTTCTACGAGCAGTACTTC. Protein: CASSLDRTGFYEQYF.

The CDR3 loop is CASAGTETYEQYF. For the CDR3, the DNA is TGCGCCAGTGCCGGGACAGAGACCTACGAGCAGTACTTC. The genes are TRBV10-2 and TRBJ2-7; 7 nucleotides line up with TRBD1. Losses at the gene ends were 9 bases for V and 2 bases for J; bases not matched to a gene: 7. CDR3 size: 13 residues. The germline V gene encodes CDR1 WSHSY and CDR2 SAAADI.

This clone turned up a few times. The rearrangement links TRBV2 to TRBJ1-4, with D unresolved. The V gene's germline CDR1 is SNHLY and CDR2 FYNNEI. With 8 bases removed from V and 8 bases from J, the gap between germline ends came to 12 bases. This CDR3 region has 12 residues. The CDR3 here is CASGERIEKLFF. Here the CDR3 DNA reads TGTGCCAGCGGGGAGAGAATAGAAAAACTGTTTTTT.

The gene calls are TRBV5-1 and TRBJ1-4; 8 bases match TRBD1. Germline V gene sequence: CDR1 SGHRS, CDR2 YFSETQ. This CDR3 region has 14 residues. The ends lost 4 bases at V and 6 bases at J; junction bases unmatched: 5. The CDR3: CASSGQGGDEKLFF. Here the CDR3 DNA reads TGCGCCAGCAGCGGACAGGGCGGGGATGAAAAACTGTTTTTT.

The chain joins TRBV5-1 to TRBJ2-1, with D possibly TRBD1 on 8 matching bases. V was pared by 0 bases and J by 7 bases, with 17 bases between. The V gene's germline CDR1 is SGHRS and CDR2 YFSETQ. The CDR3 totals 16 residues. The CDR3 DNA reads TGCGCCAGCAGCTTGGGGCCCCTACAGGGGGGGAATGAGCAGTTCTTC. Residues: CASSLGPLQGGNEQFF.

The genes are TRBV15 and TRBJ2-5, with TRBD2 as a possible D gene (6 bases). The CDR3 sequence is 14 residues long. V dropped 1 base and J dropped 5 bases, with 11 bases sitting between them. CDR1 is LNHNV and CDR2 is YYDKDF in the germline V gene (reference sequence). The CDR3, as DNA: TGTGCCACCAGCAGAGGACTAGAGGTGGAGACCCAGTACTTC. Amino acid sequence: CATSRGLEVETQYF.

This clone is a singleton in its sample. The rearrangement uses TRBV6-1 and TRBJ2-2, with D perhaps TRBD1 (6 bases). With 7 bases removed from V and 5 bases from J, the gap between germline ends came to 11 bases. The CDR3 extends over 13 amino acids. CDR1 MNHNS and CDR2 SASEGT come from the germline V gene. The CDR3 DNA reads TGTGCCAGCATAGAAGGGGGAACCGGGGAGCTGTTTTTT. This gives the protein CASIEGGTGELFF.

This clone has just one count. The J gene is TRBJ2-5, the V gene TRBV5-1; 12 bases line up with TRBD2. Germline V CDR1 and CDR2: SGHRS, YFSETQ. V lost 1 base to trimming and J lost 5 bases; unmatched junction nucleotides: 0. The CDR3 is 14 residues long. The CDR3 DNA reads as TGCGCCAGCAGCTTGACTAGCGGGGGGGAGACCCAGTACTTC. The encoded protein is CASSLTSGGETQYF.

The J gene is TRBJ2-7, the V gene TRBV13, with TRBD2 identical over 16 bases. Germline V gene sequence: CDR1 PRHDT, CDR2 FYEKMQ (reference sequence). This CDR3 has 18 amino acids. Trimming removed 5 bases from V and 5 bases from J; junction bases left unmatched: 12. The CDR3 DNA reads as TGTGCCAGCAGCCAACCGCCGGGACTAGCGGGAGGGCCCAACGAGCAGTACTTC. Amino acid sequence: CASSQPPGLAGGPNEQYF.